The 14 T cell receptor beta chains presented below share a single source sample, sequenced in a study of blood T cell repertoires in COVID-19. Some clones are missing from TCRdb's copy, which holds only in-frame ones; the method was immunoSEQ multiplex PCR. Counted here are hundreds of thousands of clones, roughly 86% occurring once; the ten biggest clones make up 2% to 2.5%. What was sequenced was peripheral blood. The receptors stem from a woman in her 30s who had recovered from COVID-19.

This sequence joins TRBV7-6 and TRBJ2-7; weak D call: TRBD1 (5 bases). Trimming pared 3 bases from V and 5 bases from J, leaving 11 bases between. CDR3 length equals 13 residues. CDR1 and CDR2 from the germline V gene are SGHVS and FNYEAQ. CDR3 DNA sequence: TGTGCCAGCAGCTTGGTGGCAGGGAACGAGCAGTACTTC. This sequence encodes CASSLVAGNEQYF.

The chain carries TRBV6-6 and TRBJ2-7; possible D gene TRBD2, 5 bases. The CDR3 has 14 amino acids. V was clipped by 4 bases and J by 2 bases, with 12 bases between them. In germline, CDR1 is MNHNY, CDR2 SVGAGI (reference sequence). The CDR3 is CASSSQTGTYEQYF. For the CDR3, the DNA is TGTGCCAGCAGTTCTCAGACGGGAACCTACGAGCAGTACTTC.

This rearrangement joins TRBV9 to TRBJ1-6, with 7 bases aligning to TRBD1. The germline CDR1 and CDR2 sequences are SGDLS and YYNGEE. The CDR3 consists of 14 residues. V trimming: 2 bases; J trimming: 7 bases; junction bases outside the gene matches: 3. DNA of the CDR3: TGTGCCAGCAGCGTGACAGGGTACAATTCACCCCTCCACTTT. Translated, it gives CASSVTGYNSPLHF.

The chain joins TRBV9 to TRBJ2-7, with D perhaps matching TRBD2 (6 bases). Germline V gene sequence: CDR1 SGDLS, CDR2 YYNGEE. This CDR3 spans 16 amino acids. Trimming cost V 0 bases and J 6 bases, with 19 bases left between them. DNA of the CDR3: TGTGCCAGCAGCGTAGGTGGCGGGGCCCTAGGAGGCGAGCAGTACTTC. It specifies CASSVGGGALGGEQYF.

For this clone: The sample carries other DNA sequences with the same CDR3. V is TRBV5-1 and J is TRBJ1-1; a weak D match, TRBD1 (5 bases). The CDR3 covers 15 residues. Germline V gene data show CDR1 as SGHRS and CDR2 as YFSETQ. Trimming shortened V by 0 bases and J by 1 base, and 10 bases separated the two germline ends. The CDR3 spells CASSLGAGPNTEAFF. As DNA, the CDR3 is TGCGCCAGCAGCTTGGGGGCAGGGCCGAACACTGAAGCTTTCTTT.

The chain joins TRBV5-4 to TRBJ2-2; TRBD2 matches at 10 bases. Germline V gene data show CDR1 as SGHNT and CDR2 as YYREEE (reference sequence). The CDR3 has 16 residues. The ends lost 2 bases at V and 0 bases at J; junction bases unmatched: 1. The CDR3 region is CASSFSGRTNTGELFF. The DNA of the CDR3 is TGTGCCAGCAGCTTTAGCGGGAGGACGAACACCGGGGAGCTGTTTTTT.

The rearrangement links TRBV18 to TRBJ2-4; 7 positions agree with TRBD1. V lost 0 bases, J lost 3 bases, and 2 bases stayed unmatched. This CDR3 has 15 amino acids. Germline values: CDR1 KGHSH, CDR2 LQKENI. CDR3 bases: TGTGCCAGCTCACCACCGGGACAGTTCAAAAACATTCAGTACTTC. It encodes CASSPPGQFKNIQYF.

The chain combines TRBV28 with TRBJ1-1, with 9 bases matching TRBD1. CDR1 MDHEN and CDR2 SYDVKM come from the germline V gene. This CDR3 comprises 18 residues. The J segment lost 3 bases and the V segment lost 4 bases, leaving 15 bases of the junction unmatched. The DNA of the CDR3 is TGTGCCAGCAGTTCCGGGGACAGGGCGGTTGGCGTCGACACTGAAGCTTTCTTT. Encoded protein: CASSSGDRAVGVDTEAFF.

CDR3 protein: CASSQKKGQGASYEQYF. The CDR3 DNA reads as TGTGCCAGCAGCCAGAAGAAAGGACAGGGGGCCTCCTACGAGCAGTACTTC. This chain uses TRBV3-1 (or the pseudogene TRBV3-2) with TRBJ2-7; 11 nucleotides agree with TRBD1. The length of the CDR3 is 17 residues. Per the germline V gene, CDR1 is LGHDT and CDR2 is YNNKEL (reference sequence). The V and J ends lost 3 bases and 0 bases, in that order; junction bases with no gene match: 7.

The chain carries TRBV29-1 and TRBJ1-2, with 7 bases lining up with TRBD1. The CDR3 sequence is 11 residues long. Trimming at V came to 6 bases and at J to 6 bases, leaving 4 bases not matched to a gene. CDR1 and CDR2 from the germline V gene are SQVTM and ANQGSEA. The CDR3 DNA sequence: TGCAGCGTCGAACAGGGGAATGGCTACACCTTC. This gives the protein CSVEQGNGYTF.

This clone was seen just once. The V gene is TRBV4-1, the J gene TRBJ1-3; D perhaps matches TRBD1 (6 bases). The V end lost 0 bases, the J end lost 3 bases, and 12 bases lay between the germline ends. CDR1 is MGHRA and CDR2 is YSYEKL in the germline V gene. The length of the CDR3 is 16 residues. The CDR3 nucleotides are TGCGCCAGCAGCCAAGACGGACAGAGCATTGGAAACACCATATATTTT. This encodes CASSQDGQSIGNTIYF.

This chain joins TRBV19 and TRBJ2-3; TRBD2 agrees at 8 bases. Germline loops: CDR1 LNHDA, CDR2 SQIVND (reference sequence). V lost 4 bases and J lost 6; bases outside the gene matches: 15. The CDR3 is 17 amino acids. CDR3 protein: CASSTNLAGGLDDTQYF. The DNA of the CDR3 is TGTGCCAGTAGTACAAACCTAGCGGGTGGACTGGATGATACGCAGTATTTT.

The CDR3 spells CSVVVGFRETQYF. CDR3 nucleotides: TGCAGCGTTGTCGTCGGGTTTCGAGAGACCCAGTACTTC. The J gene is TRBJ2-5, the V gene TRBV29-1, with D unresolved. In germline, CDR1 is SQVTM, CDR2 ANQGSEA. The CDR3 contains 13 residues. Trimming removed 4 bases from V and 4 bases from J, with 13 bases in between.

V is TRBV21-1 and J is TRBJ2-7; the DNA was not used to check the table's D call, TRBD1. TRBV21-1 is flagged as a pseudogene. The CDR3 consists of 14 residues. Written as DNA, the CDR3 is TGTGCCAGCAGCGAAAAGGACAGGGCCAGCGAGCAGTACTTC. Its translation is CASSEKDRASEQYF.